These 20 T cell receptor beta chains share one sample of origin, sequenced in a study of blood T cell repertoires in COVID-19. Sequencing was performed with immunoSEQ multiplex PCR; in TCRdb, only in-frame clones are kept and a portion is missing. The sample has some 350,000 clones, roughly 86% seen once; the top ten hold under 3%. Sequenced material: peripheral blood. These receptors originate from a human donor in a cohort sampled during active COVID-19.

The V and J genes are TRBV19 and TRBJ2-1; 7 bases line up with TRBD2. The J segment lost 0 bases and the V segment lost 3 bases, leaving 5 bases of the junction unmatched. CDR1 is LNHDA, CDR2 SQIVND, per germline (reference sequence). This CDR3 region has 16 residues. The CDR3 protein is CASSIPGGSSYNEQFF. CDR3 nucleotides: TGTGCCAGTAGTATTCCGGGCGGGAGCTCCTACAATGAGCAGTTCTTC.

Here the CDR3 reads CSASLPGDRGFQETQYF. Written as DNA, the CDR3 is TGCAGTGCTAGTCTCCCCGGGGACAGGGGGTTCCAAGAGACCCAGTACTTC. This chain joins TRBV20-1 and TRBJ2-5; 11 bases line up with TRBD1. Trimming cost V 3 bases and J 1 base; bases outside gene matches: 10. The germline V gene encodes CDR1 DFQATT and CDR2 SNEGSKA (reference sequence). This CDR3 comprises 17 residues.

This chain links TRBV6-5 with TRBJ1-6; 9 bases fit TRBD1. V lost 2 bases to trimming and J lost 8 bases; unmatched junction nucleotides: 7. Germline V lookup: CDR1 MNHEY, CDR2 SVGAGI. This CDR3 region has 16 residues. CDR3 region: CASSYGTGGADSPLHF. The CDR3 DNA reads as TGTGCCAGCAGTTACGGAACAGGGGGCGCGGATTCACCCCTCCACTTT.

This clone occurred once. The chain couples TRBV6-1 to TRBJ2-3, with 7 bases aligning to TRBD2. Trimming at V came to 1 base and at J to 4 bases, leaving 8 bases not matched to a gene. The CDR3 is 16 amino acids. Germline lookup yields CDR1 MNHNS and CDR2 SASEGT. The CDR3 reads CASSEVGREFPDTQYF. The CDR3 DNA follows: TGTGCCAGCAGTGAAGTCGGGCGGGAGTTCCCAGATACGCAGTATTTT.

The chain is built from TRBV9 and TRBJ1-2, with D possibly TRBD1 on 6 matching bases. Germline CDR1 reads SGDLS; CDR2 reads YYNGEE. V was clipped by 1 base and J by 2 bases, with 6 bases between them. CDR3 length: 13 residues. The CDR3 sequence is CASSVQGNYGYTF. CDR3 nucleotide sequence: TGTGCCAGCAGCGTACAGGGGAACTATGGCTACACCTTC.

CDR3 region: CASKVFSPTRNTEAFF. Written as DNA, the CDR3 is TGTGCCAGTAAAGTTTTTAGCCCGACCCGAAACACTGAAGCTTTCTTT. V usage is TRBV19 and J usage is TRBJ1-1; D gene ambiguous. Between the trimmed V and J ends, which lost 7 bases and 2 bases, there was a span of 20 bases. CDR1 LNHDA and CDR2 SQIVND come from the germline V gene (reference sequence). The CDR3 has 16 residues.

This clone was seen only once. The gene calls are TRBV5-1 and TRBJ2-1; possible D gene TRBD2, 6 bases. Germline CDR1 and CDR2: SGHRS and YFSETQ. The CDR3 runs to 15 residues. Trimming stripped 2 bases from V and 2 bases from J, with 11 bases between. CDR3 sequence: CASSFRDSPYNEQFF. CDR3 coding DNA: TGCGCCAGCAGCTTCCGGGACTCCCCCTACAATGAGCAGTTCTTC.

The chain couples TRBV19 to TRBJ1-6; D might be TRBD1 (5 bases). Germline lookup yields CDR1 LNHDA and CDR2 SQIVND (reference sequence). The CDR3 contains 15 residues. Trimming left V 4 bases short and J 8 bases short, with 15 bases between. DNA of the CDR3: TGTGCCAGTAGTACCGACAGAGAGGCAGATTCACCCCTCCACTTT. Residues: CASSTDREADSPLHF.

V gene TRBV7-2 combines with J gene TRBJ2-3; no reliable D call. The CDR3 has 16 amino acids. Germline CDR1 is SGHTA and CDR2 is FQGNSA. Trimming took 6 bases from V and 2 from J, leaving 18 bases between them. CDR3 residues: CASSLLESSATDTQYF. The CDR3 DNA is TGTGCCAGCAGTTTACTGGAGAGCTCTGCCACAGATACGCAGTATTTT.

This clone showed up just once. The V and J genes are TRBV5-1 and TRBJ1-6; 7 bases fit TRBD1. Germline values: CDR1 SGHRS, CDR2 YFSETQ. V dropped 4 bases and J dropped 5; count of bases not matched to a gene: 12. CDR3 length: 17 residues. The CDR3 here is CASSQGTANSHNSPLHF. CDR3 DNA sequence: TGCGCCAGCAGCCAAGGGACAGCAAATAGCCATAATTCACCCCTCCACTTT.

This chain links TRBV11-2 with TRBJ2-1, with TRBD2 identical over 11 bases. CDR3 length equals 17 residues. J lost 4 bases, V lost 7 bases, and 12 bases had no gene match. Per the germline V gene, CDR1 is SGHAT and CDR2 is FQNNGV. The CDR3 DNA reads TGTGCCAGCATCCGTCCGTCTAGCGGGAGGTCTTACAATGAGCAGTTCTTC. Its protein product is CASIRPSSGRSYNEQFF. Complete variable domain (other parts from reference TRBV11-2 and TRBJ2-1): EAGVAQSPRYKIIEKRQSVAFWCNPISGHATLYWYQQILGQGPKLLIQFQNNGVVDDSQLPKDRFSAERLKGVDSTLKIQPAKLEDSAVYLCASIRPSSGRSYNEQFFGPGTRLTVL.

V gene TRBV19 combines with J gene TRBJ2-1; possible D gene TRBD1, 5 bases. The CDR3 is 12 residues long. The germline V gene encodes CDR1 LNHDA and CDR2 SQIVND (reference sequence). The V end lost 6 bases, the J end lost 9 bases, and 12 bases lay between the germline ends. The DNA of the CDR3 is TGTGCCAGTAGCGCCCTTAGGGGTGAGCAGTTCTTC. Amino acids: CASSALRGEQFF.

This sequence joins TRBV30 and TRBJ1-3, with 7 bases lining up with TRBD1. J was trimmed by 3 bases and V by 5 bases; bases with no gene match: 1. The CDR3 has 12 residues. Looked up from germline, CDR1 is GTSNPN and CDR2 is SVGIG (reference sequence). CDR3 nucleotide sequence: TGTGCCTGGGACAGGGTTGGAAACACCATATATTTT. Amino acid sequence: CAWDRVGNTIYF.

This clone showed up just once. V is TRBV10-3 and J is TRBJ2-7; D remains ambiguous. CDR1 ENHRY and CDR2 SYGVKD come from the germline V gene. V was clipped by 3 bases and J by 3 bases, with 12 bases between them. CDR3 length: 14 amino acids. The CDR3 loop is CAISDGSRHYEQYF. CDR3 nucleotides: TGTGCCATCAGTGACGGGTCTCGGCACTACGAGCAGTACTTC.

The genes are TRBV7-9 and TRBJ2-3, with 10 bases matching TRBD2. Germline loops: CDR1 SEHNR, CDR2 FQNEAQ (reference sequence). The CDR3 has 16 residues. J gave up 1 base and V 0 bases, and 1 base lay outside the gene matches. CDR3 sequence: CASSLATSGGTDTQYF. The CDR3 nucleotides read TGTGCCAGCAGCTTAGCAACTAGCGGGGGCACAGATACGCAGTATTTT.

The CDR3 protein is CASSVRDRLYSGANVLTF. The CDR3 bases are TGTGCCAGCAGCGTCCGGGACAGGTTATACTCTGGGGCCAACGTCCTGACTTTC. The V and J genes are TRBV7-8 and TRBJ2-6, with 8 bases lining up with TRBD1. This CDR3 spans 18 amino acids. Germline trimming cut 5 bases from V and 0 bases from J; bases unmatched to any gene: 9. Germline CDR1 is SGHVS and CDR2 is FQNEAQ.

The chain uses TRBV4-2 and TRBJ2-1; D is possibly TRBD2 (5 bases). Germline V gene lookup returns CDR1 LGHNA and CDR2 YNFKEQ. Trimming removed 5 bases from V and 6 bases from J, with 8 bases in between. This CDR3 has 12 amino acids. The CDR3 loop reads CASSGRGNEQFF. The CDR3 coding sequence is TGTGCCAGCAGCGGTCGGGGCAATGAGCAGTTCTTC.

The chain couples TRBV6-5 to TRBJ2-7; 8 nucleotides match TRBD1. Germline values: CDR1 MNHEY, CDR2 SVGAGI. The CDR3 extends over 14 amino acids. V trimming: 7 bases; J trimming: 2 bases; junction bases outside the gene matches: 7. The CDR3 DNA reads TGTGCCAGCAATCCCGGGGACAGGCCCTACGAGCAGTACTTC. Its translation is CASNPGDRPYEQYF.

In its sample, this clone was seen once. The rearrangement links TRBV30 to TRBJ2-1; 7 bases are shared with TRBD2. The trim removed 5 bases at V and 11 bases at J, leaving 12 bases unmatched. From germline, CDR1 is GTSNPN and CDR2 SVGIG (reference sequence). This CDR3 has 13 residues. CDR3: CAWRSSGYSQQFF. In DNA, the CDR3 is TGTGCCTGGCGGTCTAGCGGCTATTCGCAGCAGTTCTTC.

The gene calls are TRBV29-1 and TRBJ1-1; the D gene is possibly TRBD1 (6 bases). The ends were cut back, 5 bases at V and 0 bases at J, with 10 bases in the middle. CDR3 length equals 13 residues. Germline CDR1 and CDR2: SQVTM and ANQGSEA. CDR3 region: CSVRTVMNTEAFF. The CDR3 coding sequence is TGCAGCGTTCGGACAGTCATGAACACTGAAGCTTTCTTT.